The present entry profiles one TCR beta chain with its context. Its antigen is unidentified. The data were obtained in a study of T cell responses to AZD1222 COVID-19 vaccine. Study-wide context: Second-dose recipients at about 4 or about 12 weeks were treated as one pooled group.

The table came from immunoSEQ multiplex PCR; TCRdb's copy has only in-frame clones and leaves some out. The sample includes some 100,000 clones, around 90% seen only once; the top ten take roughly 5.2%. The length of the CDR3 is 15 residues. The germline CDR1 and CDR2 sequences are GTSNPN and SVGIG (reference sequence). V lost 2 bases and J lost 4, with 17 bases in between. Study findings and constraints: Unmutated variant regions reportedly attract nearly half of all spike-specific TCRs. Baseline serostatus was positive in only six AZD1222 recipients. Mostly white British, mostly female donors; authors suggested clonal diversity may be underestimated.

J is TRBJ1-1 and V is TRBV30; perhaps TRBD1 as D (5 bases). Here the sequenced sample was peripheral blood, taken on day 0 of AZD1222 vaccination. This sequence originates from an adult in good health. In DNA, the CDR3 is TGTGCCTGGAGTAGGGGAAGGGTCGAAGGCACTGAAGCTTTCTTT. As protein: CAWSRGRVEGTEAFF.